The 14 T cell receptor beta chains listed next were all sequenced from one sample in a study of blood T cell repertoires in COVID-19. TCRdb's copy holds only in-frame clones and misses some; the assay was immunoSEQ multiplex PCR. This sample yields roughly 200,000 clones, of which roughly 94% are seen a single time; 0.76% belongs to the top ten. Sequencing was carried out using peripheral blood. These receptors were collected from a man aged 25-40 years with COVID-19, enrolled during active disease.

The chain combines TRBV2 with TRBJ1-4; D call uncertain. Deletions cut 4 bases from V and 2 bases from J, with 11 bases between. The CDR3 loop spans 15 amino acids. Per the germline V gene, CDR1 is SNHLY and CDR2 is FYNNEI. The CDR3 bases are TGTGCCAGCAGTGGGATCTCGCGGACTAATGAAAAACTGTTTTTT. This gives the protein CASSGISRTNEKLFF.

This chain connects TRBV12-2 to TRBJ1-5. TRBV12-2 is described as a pseudogene. The CDR3 runs 16 residues. CDR3 in DNA: TGTGCAAGTCGCTTAGCGCGGGGGAGGGTCAATCAGCCCCAGCATTTT. Protein sequence: CASRLARGRVNQPQHF.

Of note for this clone: Additional DNA sequences in this sample encode the identical CDR3. In nucleotides, the CDR3 is TGTGCCAGCAGTCTCGGACAAGACTATGGCTACACCTTC. This codes for CASSLGQDYGYTF. This sequence joins TRBV12-3 or TRBV12-4 and TRBJ1-2, with D possibly matching TRBD1 (5 bases). The CDR3 is 13 amino acids. V gave up 5 bases and J gave up 3 bases, with 10 bases separating them.

A remark on this clone: Other DNA sequences from this sample encode an identical CDR3 as well. This rearrangement joins TRBV6-5 to TRBJ1-1, with D possibly being TRBD1 (6 bases). V was shortened by 2 bases and J by 4 bases, with 11 bases between the two germline ends. Looked up from germline, CDR1 is MNHEY and CDR2 is SVGAGI. The CDR3 covers 14 residues. The CDR3 is CASSYGGGGTEAFF. DNA of the CDR3: TGTGCCAGCAGTTACGGGGGAGGGGGCACTGAAGCTTTCTTT.

CDR3 sequence: CASRDRGSGEQFF. DNA for the CDR3: TGTGCCAGCAGGGACAGGGGGTCGGGTGAGCAGTTCTTC. This chain connects TRBV6-4 to TRBJ2-1; 10 bases are shared with TRBD1. The V gene's germline CDR1 is MRHNA and CDR2 SNTAGT. The length of the CDR3 is 13 residues. With 6 bases clipped from V and 9 bases from J, the junction kept 5 bases outside the gene matches.

The J gene is TRBJ2-7, the V gene TRBV11-2, with D unclear. The length of the CDR3 is 13 residues. Germline assignment: CDR1 SGHAT and CDR2 FQNNGV. V lost 5 bases and J lost 2, with 10 bases in between. The CDR3 region is CASSRVETYEQYF. The DNA of the CDR3 is TGTGCCAGCAGCCGCGTGGAGACCTACGAGCAGTACTTC.

The V and J genes are TRBV6-6 and TRBJ1-2; 8 nucleotides align to TRBD1. V shed 2 bases and J 3 bases; nucleotides not matched to a gene: 8. Germline V gene sequence: CDR1 MNHNY, CDR2 SVGAGI (reference sequence). The CDR3 contains 16 residues. As DNA, the CDR3 is TGTGCCAGCAGTTACGTTGGACAGGGTCGGGACTATGGCTACACCTTC. Translated: CASSYVGQGRDYGYTF.

The rearrangement joins TRBV27 to TRBJ1-2; D unclear. Trimming took 0 bases from V and 4 from J, leaving 15 bases between them. CDR1 and CDR2 (germline): MNHEY, SMNVEV (reference sequence). This CDR3 spans 16 amino acids. In nucleotides, the CDR3 is TGTGCCAGCAGTTTATCAGGCGTGCGGGTCGTCTATGGCTACACCTTC. As protein: CASSLSGVRVVYGYTF.

V and J are TRBV6-5 and TRBJ1-2; D is uncertain. Germline V gives CDR1 MNHEY, CDR2 SVGAGI. This CDR3 contains 13 residues. Trimming took 6 bases from V and 8 from J, leaving 16 bases between them. The CDR3 DNA reads TGTGCCAGCAGCGTTACCGGGGTTGTGGGCTACACCTTC. Translated, it gives CASSVTGVVGYTF.

This chain links TRBV10-3 with TRBJ2-7; a possible D gene is TRBD1 (6 bases). V shed 6 bases and J shed 4 bases, with 10 bases lying between them. The CDR3 spans 12 residues. Germline values: CDR1 ENHRY, CDR2 SYGVKD. In DNA form, the CDR3 reads TGTGCCATCAGGAACGACAGGTACGAGCAGTACTTC. It yields the protein CAIRNDRYEQYF.

The genes are TRBV10-2 and TRBJ1-1, with D unresolved. The germline V gene encodes CDR1 WSHSY and CDR2 SAAADI. Trimming stripped 2 bases from V and 10 bases from J, with 8 bases between. The CDR3 length is 11 residues. For the CDR3, the DNA is TGCGCCAGCAGTGAGGAGGAAAGAGCTTTCTTT. This encodes CASSEEERAFF.

The chain joins TRBV7-3 to TRBJ2-1, with 8 bases that match TRBD2. After removal of 1 base from V and 1 base from J, the junction contained 3 bases not matched to a gene. Germline V lookup: CDR1 SGHTA, CDR2 FQGTGA. This CDR3 has 16 residues. CDR3: CASSLIPGGSYNEQFF. The CDR3 DNA is TGTGCCAGCAGCTTAATCCCGGGGGGGTCCTACAATGAGCAGTTCTTC.

The V and J genes are TRBV6-2 or TRBV6-3 and TRBJ2-3, with D perhaps TRBD2 (6 bases). V shed 6 bases and J shed 8 bases, with 27 bases lying between them. CDR1 and CDR2 (germline): MNHEY, SVGEGT. The CDR3 covers 17 residues. CDR3 in DNA: TGTGCCAGCAGCCGACCCTCCCTCGCGGGTGGGCGGGGTACGCAGTATTTT. Its protein is CASSRPSLAGGRGTQYF.

V and J are TRBV5-1 and TRBJ1-2, with 8 bases identical to TRBD1. After removal of 5 bases from V and 2 bases from J, the junction contained 8 bases not matched to a gene. The CDR3 is 15 residues long. Germline CDR1 SGHRS, CDR2 YFSETQ. CDR3: CASSNRTGLNYGYTF. The CDR3 DNA reads as TGCGCCAGCAGTAACCGGACAGGGCTGAACTATGGCTACACCTTC.